Listed below are T cell receptor beta chains from one sample, sequenced in a study of cytomegalovirus exposure and HLA in healthy donors. Method: immunoSEQ multiplex PCR; TCRdb's copy keeps in-frame clones and lacks some. The sample records roughly 200,000 clones, 79% being singletons. Sequenced sample: PBMCs. The receptors originated from a woman aged 25 to 39 in good health and CMV-seropositive. Both conserved end residues are part of each CDR3. Each record gives: clone size, J gene, D gene, V gene, CDR3 DNA, CDR3 protein. D genes are given only for firm matches. Clone size is given for some rows only: seen once, a few or many times, or a class if the clone is expanded.

clone_size: once
j_call: TRBJ1-2
d_call: NA
v_call: TRBV7-9
cdr3_nt: TGTGCCAGCAGCTTAGCTCCACGGTCGCACTATGGCTACACCTTC
cdr3_aa: CASSLAPRSHYGYTF

clone_size: NA
j_call: TRBJ2-1
d_call: TRBD2
v_call: TRBV7-8
cdr3_nt: TGTGCCAGCAGCTACCAGCGGGAGGGCTACAATGAGCAGTTCTTC
cdr3_aa: CASSYQREGYNEQFF

clone_size: NA
j_call: TRBJ2-7
d_call: TRBD2
v_call: TRBV4-3
cdr3_nt: TGCGCCAGCAGCCAAGATGGGGGGGAGTACGAGCAGTACTTC
cdr3_aa: CASSQDGGEYEQYF

clone_size: NA
j_call: TRBJ2-1
d_call: NA
v_call: TRBV11-2
cdr3_nt: TGTGCCAGCAGCTTACAGGTCCAGGGCTACAATGAGCAGTTCTTC
cdr3_aa: CASSLQVQGYNEQFF

clone_size: few
j_call: TRBJ1-1
d_call: TRBD1
v_call: TRBV7-2
cdr3_nt: TGTGCCAGCAGCCCATATCAGACAGGGACTACTGAAGCTTTCTTT
cdr3_aa: CASSPYQTGTTEAFF

clone_size: NA
j_call: TRBJ2-2
d_call: NA
v_call: TRBV9
cdr3_nt: TGTGCCAGCAGCGTAGAACCCCTATCGGCCGGGGAGCTGTTTTTT
cdr3_aa: CASSVEPLSAGELFF

clone_size: NA
j_call: TRBJ2-6
d_call: NA
v_call: TRBV19
cdr3_nt: TGTGCCAGTTCCATCTCTGGGGCCAACGTCCTGACTTTC
cdr3_aa: CASSISGANVLTF

clone_size: NA
j_call: TRBJ2-7
d_call: TRBD2
v_call: TRBV9
cdr3_nt: TGTGCCAGCAGCGAGACTAGCGGGGGCTACGAGCAGTACTTC
cdr3_aa: CASSETSGGYEQYF

clone_size: once
j_call: TRBJ2-7
d_call: TRBD2
v_call: TRBV2
cdr3_nt: TGTGCCAGCAGTGAGCAACCACTAGCGCCTTCACCCTACGAGCAGTACTTC
cdr3_aa: CASSEQPLAPSPYEQYF

clone_size: once
j_call: TRBJ2-7
d_call: NA
v_call: TRBV9
cdr3_nt: TGTGCCAGCAGCGTATCGGACGGGAACTACGAGCAGTACTTC
cdr3_aa: CASSVSDGNYEQYF

clone_size: NA
j_call: TRBJ2-1
d_call: NA
v_call: TRBV15
cdr3_nt: TGTGCCACCAGCAGAGATGGCAGGAAGGTCTATGAGCAGTTCTTC
cdr3_aa: CATSRDGRKVYEQFF

clone_size: NA
j_call: TRBJ1-5
d_call: NA
v_call: TRBV28
cdr3_nt: TGTGCCAGCAGTCTAGGACAAGGCAATCAGCCCCAGCATTTT
cdr3_aa: CASSLGQGNQPQHF

clone_size: NA
j_call: TRBJ1-2
d_call: TRBD1
v_call: TRBV18
cdr3_nt: TGTGCCAGCTCACCAGACAGGGGGCTGGGCTATGGCTACACCTTC
cdr3_aa: CASSPDRGLGYGYTF

clone_size: NA
j_call: TRBJ2-5
d_call: TRBD2
v_call: TRBV5-1
cdr3_nt: TGCGCCAGCAGCTGGTCGGGACTAGCGAGCGAGACCCAGTACTTC
cdr3_aa: CASSWSGLASETQYF

clone_size: NA
j_call: TRBJ2-5
d_call: TRBD2
v_call: TRBV6-1
cdr3_nt: TGTGCCAGCAGTGAGGTTTTCGGAACTAGCGGGGGTTCCCAAGAGACCCAGTACTTC
cdr3_aa: CASSEVFGTSGGSQETQYF

clone_size: NA
j_call: TRBJ1-6
d_call: TRBD1
v_call: TRBV30
cdr3_nt: TGTGCCTGGACCATGGACAGGGGGTTTAGTAGCACCTATAATTCACCCCTCCACTTT
cdr3_aa: CAWTMDRGFSSTYNSPLHF

clone_size: NA
j_call: TRBJ2-2
d_call: TRBD1
v_call: TRBV19
cdr3_nt: TGTGCCAGTAGTGCCGGGACAGGGGCGAACACCGGGGAGCTGTTTTTT
cdr3_aa: CASSAGTGANTGELFF

clone_size: NA
j_call: TRBJ1-4
d_call: NA
v_call: TRBV9
cdr3_nt: TGTGCCAGCAGCGTAGGGGGGCTGGACGAAAAACTGTTTTTT
cdr3_aa: CASSVGGLDEKLFF

clone_size: once
j_call: TRBJ2-1
d_call: TRBD2
v_call: TRBV30
cdr3_nt: TGCGCCTGGAGTGAGGGGGCCCCGGAGACTAGCGGGATATTCTTC
cdr3_aa: CAWSEGAPETSGIFF

clone_size: NA
j_call: TRBJ2-7
d_call: TRBD2
v_call: TRBV6-6
cdr3_nt: TGTGCCAGCAGGGCAGCGGGAGGGTCCTACGAGCAGTACTTC
cdr3_aa: CASRAAGGSYEQYF

clone_size: NA
j_call: TRBJ1-5
d_call: NA
v_call: TRBV7-9
cdr3_nt: TGTGCCAGCAGCTTAATCGGCGGGAATCAGCCCCAGCATTTT
cdr3_aa: CASSLIGGNQPQHF

clone_size: few
j_call: TRBJ2-1
d_call: TRBD2
v_call: TRBV4-3
cdr3_nt: TGCGCCAGCAGCCAAGATCGCGGACTAGACCCCTACAATGAGCAGTTCTTC
cdr3_aa: CASSQDRGLDPYNEQFF

clone_size: NA
j_call: TRBJ2-5
d_call: TRBD2
v_call: TRBV18
cdr3_nt: TGTGCCAGCTCATTCGTAGCGGGAGGCCCCCTCGGAGAGACCCAGTACTTC
cdr3_aa: CASSFVAGGPLGETQYF

clone_size: few
j_call: TRBJ2-6
d_call: NA
v_call: TRBV11-2
cdr3_nt: TGTGCCAGCAGCCCCGCAGCTGGGGCCAACGTCCTGACTTTC
cdr3_aa: CASSPAAGANVLTF

clone_size: NA
j_call: TRBJ2-7
d_call: TRBD1
v_call: TRBV27
cdr3_nt: TGTGCCAGCAGTCCCCGGGACAGCTCCTACGAGCAGTACTTC
cdr3_aa: CASSPRDSSYEQYF